One T cell receptor (beta chain) is described in this entry. The data stem from a study of blood T cell repertoires in COVID-19. About the research overall: The samples span acute and convalescent COVID-19 from the United States, Italy and Spain. PBMCs, B-cell-depleted T cells, or T cells were the source of the cDNA or gDNA that made up the material.

Trimming cost V 4 bases and J 1 base, with 16 bases left between them. Germline assignment: CDR1 MGHRA and CDR2 YSYEKL. This CDR3 is built from 16 residues. Study processing details: The authors estimated nucleated cell counts from reference gene primer amplification. The repertoire was sequenced with immunoSEQ multiplex PCR; TCRdb's copy has only in-frame clones and lacks some. The DNA gave D and trimming, while V, J and clone size come from that table. The repertoire has roughly 230,000 clones, approximately 88% of them found once; the top ten carry around 26%. V gene TRBV4-1 combines with J gene TRBJ1-1, with D tentatively TRBD1 (5 bases). The sequence was collected from a man aged 40-49 years with acute or convalescent COVID-19. What was sequenced was peripheral blood. The CDR3 loop reads CASSPGRAKGNTEAFF. CDR3 coding DNA: TGCGCCAGCAGCCCAGGCAGGGCAAAAGGGAACACTGAAGCTTTCTTT.